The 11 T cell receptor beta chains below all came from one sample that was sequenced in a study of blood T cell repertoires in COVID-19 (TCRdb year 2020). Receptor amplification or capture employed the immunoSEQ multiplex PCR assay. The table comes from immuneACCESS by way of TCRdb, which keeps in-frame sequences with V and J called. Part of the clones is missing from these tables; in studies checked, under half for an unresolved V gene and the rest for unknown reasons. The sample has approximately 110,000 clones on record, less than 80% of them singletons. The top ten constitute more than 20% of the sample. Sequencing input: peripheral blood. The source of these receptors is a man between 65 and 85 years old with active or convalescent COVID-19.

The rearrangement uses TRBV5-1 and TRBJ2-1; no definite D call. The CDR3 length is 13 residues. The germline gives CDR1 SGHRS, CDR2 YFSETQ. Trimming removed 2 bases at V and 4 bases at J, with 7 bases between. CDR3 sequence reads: CASSFGGYNEQFF. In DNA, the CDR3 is TGCGCCAGCAGCTTCGGCGGATACAATGAGCAGTTCTTC. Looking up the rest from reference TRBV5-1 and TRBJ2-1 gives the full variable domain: KAGVTQTPRYLIKTRGQQVTLSCSPISGHRSVSWYQQTPGQGLQFLFEYFSETQRNKGNFPGRFSGRQFSNSRSEMNVSTLELGDSALYLCASSFGGYNEQFFGPGTRLTVL.

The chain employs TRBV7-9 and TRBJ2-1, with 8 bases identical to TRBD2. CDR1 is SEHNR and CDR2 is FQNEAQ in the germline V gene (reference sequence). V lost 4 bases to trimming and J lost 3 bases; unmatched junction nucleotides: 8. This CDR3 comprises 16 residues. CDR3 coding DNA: TGTGCCAGCAGCTCACGTAGCGGGACCTACTACAATGAGCAGTTCTTC. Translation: CASSSRSGTYYNEQFF.

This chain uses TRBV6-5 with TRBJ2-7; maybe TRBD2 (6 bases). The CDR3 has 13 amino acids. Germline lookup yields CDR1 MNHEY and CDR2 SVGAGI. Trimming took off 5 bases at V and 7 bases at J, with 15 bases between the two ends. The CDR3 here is CASSTQRLVEQYF. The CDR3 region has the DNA TGTGCCAGCAGTACCCAGAGACTAGTTGAGCAGTACTTC.

CDR3 sequence (DNA): TGTGCCAGCAGTTTAATGTCTCGTTGGGGGGGGAGAACTGAAGCTTTCTTT. This translates into CASSLMSRWGGRTEAFF. The chain employs TRBV27 and TRBJ1-1; D possibly corresponds to TRBD1 (5 bases). V lost 2 bases, J lost 5 bases, and 21 bases lay in between. Germline V lookup: CDR1 MNHEY, CDR2 SMNVEV (reference sequence). The CDR3 has 17 amino acids.

CDR3 amino acids: CASSPLRDRNSGNTIYF. The CDR3 DNA is TGTGCCAGCTCACCACTCCGGGACAGAAACTCTGGAAACACCATATATTTT. The chain carries TRBV18 and TRBJ1-3, with 7 positions matching TRBD1. V gave up 1 base and J gave up 0 bases; unmatched junction bases: 6. The CDR3 has 17 residues. The germline CDR1 and CDR2 sequences are KGHSH and LQKENI. Full variable domain (missing parts from reference TRBV18 and TRBJ1-3): NAGVMQNPRHLVRRRGQEARLRCSPMKGHSHVYWYRQLPEEGLKFMVYLQKENIIDESGMPKERFSAEFPKEGPSILRIQQVVRGDSAAYFCASSPLRDRNSGNTIYFGEGSWLTVV.

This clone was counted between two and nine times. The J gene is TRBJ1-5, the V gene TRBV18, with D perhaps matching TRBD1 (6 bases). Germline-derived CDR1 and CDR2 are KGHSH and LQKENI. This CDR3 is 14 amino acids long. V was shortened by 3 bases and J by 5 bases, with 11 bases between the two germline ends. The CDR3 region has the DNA TGTGCCAGCTCACCTGGGGGCCTCGATCAGCCCCAGCATTTT. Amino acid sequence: CASSPGGLDQPQHF.

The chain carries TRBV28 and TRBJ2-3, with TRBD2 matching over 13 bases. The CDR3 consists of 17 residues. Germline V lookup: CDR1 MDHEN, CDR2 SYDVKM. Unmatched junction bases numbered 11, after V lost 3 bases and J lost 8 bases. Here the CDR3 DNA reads TGTGCCAGCAGTTTCCTGGACGGGCGGACTAGCGGGAGTACGCAGTATTTT. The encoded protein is CASSFLDGRTSGSTQYF.

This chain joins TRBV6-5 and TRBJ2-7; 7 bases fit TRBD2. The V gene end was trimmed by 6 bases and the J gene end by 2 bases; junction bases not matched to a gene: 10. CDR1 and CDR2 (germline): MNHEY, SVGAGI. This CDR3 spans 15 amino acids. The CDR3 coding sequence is TGTGCCAGCAGCCGGGAGGTCTTTCCGACCTACGAGCAGTACTTC. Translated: CASSREVFPTYEQYF.

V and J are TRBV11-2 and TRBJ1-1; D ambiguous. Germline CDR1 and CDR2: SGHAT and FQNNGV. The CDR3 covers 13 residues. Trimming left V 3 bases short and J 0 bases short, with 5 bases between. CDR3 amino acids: CASSFQVNTEAFF. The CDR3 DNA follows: TGTGCCAGCAGCTTTCAGGTGAACACTGAAGCTTTCTTT.

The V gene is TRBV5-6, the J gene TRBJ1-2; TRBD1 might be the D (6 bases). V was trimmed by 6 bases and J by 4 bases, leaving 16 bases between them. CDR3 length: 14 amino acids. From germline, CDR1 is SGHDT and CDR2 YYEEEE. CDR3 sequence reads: CASIRGQSFYGYTF. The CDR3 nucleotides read TGTGCCAGCATACGAGGACAGAGTTTCTATGGCTACACCTTC. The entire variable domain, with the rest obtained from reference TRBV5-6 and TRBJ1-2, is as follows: DAGVTQSPTHLIKTRGQQVTLRCSPKSGHDTVSWYQQALGQGPQFIFQYYEEEERQRGNFPDRFSGHQFPNYSSELNVNALLLGDSALYLCASIRGQSFYGYTFGSGTRLTVV.

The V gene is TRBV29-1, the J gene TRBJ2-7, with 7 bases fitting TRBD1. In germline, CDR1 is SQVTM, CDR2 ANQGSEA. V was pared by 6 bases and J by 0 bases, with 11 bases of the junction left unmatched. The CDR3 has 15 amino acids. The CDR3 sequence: CSVALEDRSSYEQYF. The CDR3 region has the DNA TGCAGCGTGGCCTTGGAGGACAGGTCCTCCTACGAGCAGTACTTC.